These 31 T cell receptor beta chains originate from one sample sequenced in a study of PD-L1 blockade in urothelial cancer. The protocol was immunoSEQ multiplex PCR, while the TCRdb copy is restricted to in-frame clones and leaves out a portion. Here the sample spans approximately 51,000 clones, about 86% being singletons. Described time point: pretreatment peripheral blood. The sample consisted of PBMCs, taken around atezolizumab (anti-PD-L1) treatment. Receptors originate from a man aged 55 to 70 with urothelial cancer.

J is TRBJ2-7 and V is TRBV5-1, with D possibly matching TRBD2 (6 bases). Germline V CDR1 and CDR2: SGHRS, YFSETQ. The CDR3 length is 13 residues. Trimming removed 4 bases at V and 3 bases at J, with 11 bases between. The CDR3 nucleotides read TGCGCCAGCAGCGGGGGGATCGTCTACGAGCAGTACTTC. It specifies CASSGGIVYEQYF.

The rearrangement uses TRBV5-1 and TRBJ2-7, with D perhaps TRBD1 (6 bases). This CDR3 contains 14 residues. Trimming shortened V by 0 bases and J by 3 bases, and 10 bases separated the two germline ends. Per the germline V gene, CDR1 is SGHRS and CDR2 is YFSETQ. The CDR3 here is CASSLVGGDYEQYF. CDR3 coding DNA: TGCGCCAGCAGCTTGGTTGGGGGCGACTACGAGCAGTACTTC. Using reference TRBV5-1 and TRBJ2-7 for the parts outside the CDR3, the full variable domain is KAGVTQTPRYLIKTRGQQVTLSCSPISGHRSVSWYQQTPGQGLQFLFEYFSETQRNKGNFPGRFSGRQFSNSRSEMNVSTLELGDSALYLCASSLVGGDYEQYFGPGTRLTVT.

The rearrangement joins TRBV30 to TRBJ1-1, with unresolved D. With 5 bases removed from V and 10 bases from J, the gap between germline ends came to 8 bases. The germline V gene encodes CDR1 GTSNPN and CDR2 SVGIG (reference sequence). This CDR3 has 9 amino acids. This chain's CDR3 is CAWGSPAFF. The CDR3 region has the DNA TGTGCCTGGGGCTCCCCAGCTTTCTTT.

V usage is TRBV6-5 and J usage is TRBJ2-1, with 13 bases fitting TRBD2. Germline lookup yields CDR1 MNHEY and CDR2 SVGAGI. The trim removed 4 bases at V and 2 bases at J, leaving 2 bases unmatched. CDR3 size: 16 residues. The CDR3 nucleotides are TGTGCCAGCAGTTCGACTAGCGGGAGGACCTACAATGAGCAGTTCTTC. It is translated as CASSSTSGRTYNEQFF.

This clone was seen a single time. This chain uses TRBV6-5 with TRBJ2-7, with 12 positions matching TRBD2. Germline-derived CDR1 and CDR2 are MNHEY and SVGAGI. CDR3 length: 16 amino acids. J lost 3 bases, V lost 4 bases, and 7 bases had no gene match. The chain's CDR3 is CASSFLLTSGSYEQYF. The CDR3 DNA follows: TGTGCCAGCAGTTTTCTCCTGACTAGCGGGAGCTACGAGCAGTACTTC.

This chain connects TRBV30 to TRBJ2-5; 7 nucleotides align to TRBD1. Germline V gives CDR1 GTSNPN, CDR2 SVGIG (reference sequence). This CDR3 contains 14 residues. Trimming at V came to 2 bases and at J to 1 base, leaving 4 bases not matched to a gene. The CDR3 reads CAWSSGTVQETQYF. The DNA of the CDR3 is TGTGCCTGGAGTTCCGGGACAGTCCAAGAGACCCAGTACTTC.

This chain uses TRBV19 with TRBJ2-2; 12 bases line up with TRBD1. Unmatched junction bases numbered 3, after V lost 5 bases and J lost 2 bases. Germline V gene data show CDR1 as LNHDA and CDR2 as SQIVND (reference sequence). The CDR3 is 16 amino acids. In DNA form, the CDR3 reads TGTGCCAGTAGTCGGGGACAGGGGGCAAACACCGGGGAGCTGTTTTTT. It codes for CASSRGQGANTGELFF. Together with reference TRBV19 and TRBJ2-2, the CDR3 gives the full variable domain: DGGITQSPKYLFRKEGQNVTLSCEQNLNHDAMYWYRQDPGQGLRLIYYSQIVNDFQKGDIAEGYSVSREKKESFPLTVTSAQKNPTAFYLCASSRGQGANTGELFFGEGSRLTVL.

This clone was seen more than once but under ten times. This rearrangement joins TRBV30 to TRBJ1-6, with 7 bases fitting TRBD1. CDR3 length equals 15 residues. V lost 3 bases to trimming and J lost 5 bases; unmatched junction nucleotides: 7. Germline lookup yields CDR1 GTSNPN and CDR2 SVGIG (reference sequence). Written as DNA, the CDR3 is TGTGCCTGGAGAGTCCCAGGGGGTGATAATTCACCCCTCCACTTT. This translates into CAWRVPGGDNSPLHF.

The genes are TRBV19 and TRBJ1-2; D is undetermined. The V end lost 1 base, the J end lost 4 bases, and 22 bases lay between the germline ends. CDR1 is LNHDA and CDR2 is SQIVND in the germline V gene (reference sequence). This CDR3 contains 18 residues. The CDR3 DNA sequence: TGTGCCAGTAGTATAGGGAACCTCGGGCGAGGGCCCATCTATGGCTACACCTTC. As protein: CASSIGNLGRGPIYGYTF.

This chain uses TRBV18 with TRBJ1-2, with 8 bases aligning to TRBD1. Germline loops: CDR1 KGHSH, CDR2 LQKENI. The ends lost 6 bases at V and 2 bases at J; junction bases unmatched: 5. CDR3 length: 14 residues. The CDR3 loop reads CASSHDRGNYGYTF. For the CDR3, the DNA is TGTGCCAGCTCCCACGACAGGGGCAACTATGGCTACACCTTC.

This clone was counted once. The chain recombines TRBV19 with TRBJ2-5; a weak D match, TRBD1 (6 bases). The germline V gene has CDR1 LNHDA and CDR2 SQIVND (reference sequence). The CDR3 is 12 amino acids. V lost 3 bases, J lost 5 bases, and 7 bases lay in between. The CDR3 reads CASSITGETQYF. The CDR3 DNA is TGTGCCAGTAGTATTACAGGGGAGACCCAGTACTTC.

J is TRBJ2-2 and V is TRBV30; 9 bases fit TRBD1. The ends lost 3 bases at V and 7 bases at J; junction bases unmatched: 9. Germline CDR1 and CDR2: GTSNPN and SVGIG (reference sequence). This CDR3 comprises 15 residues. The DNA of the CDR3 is TGTGCCTGGAGCCGCCGGGGACAGGGAGTCGGGGAGCTGTTTTTT. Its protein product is CAWSRRGQGVGELFF.

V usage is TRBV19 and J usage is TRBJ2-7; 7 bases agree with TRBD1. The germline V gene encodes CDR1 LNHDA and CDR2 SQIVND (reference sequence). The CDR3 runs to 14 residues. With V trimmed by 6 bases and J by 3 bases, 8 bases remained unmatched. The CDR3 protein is CASSPTGFVYEQYF. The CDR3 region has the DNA TGTGCCAGTAGCCCGACAGGGTTTGTCTACGAGCAGTACTTC.

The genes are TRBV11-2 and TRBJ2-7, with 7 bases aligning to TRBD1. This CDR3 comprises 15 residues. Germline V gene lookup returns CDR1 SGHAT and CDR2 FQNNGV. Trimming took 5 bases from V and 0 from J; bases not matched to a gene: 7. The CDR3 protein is CASSPYDRVSYEQYF. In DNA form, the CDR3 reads TGTGCCAGCAGCCCCTATGACAGGGTCTCCTACGAGCAGTACTTC.

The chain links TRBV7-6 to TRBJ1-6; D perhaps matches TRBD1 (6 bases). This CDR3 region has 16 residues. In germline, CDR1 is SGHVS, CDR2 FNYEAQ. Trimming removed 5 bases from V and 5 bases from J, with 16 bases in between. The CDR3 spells CASSRYKGVNNSPLHF. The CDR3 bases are TGTGCCAGCAGCCGATATAAGGGGGTAAATAATTCACCCCTCCACTTT.

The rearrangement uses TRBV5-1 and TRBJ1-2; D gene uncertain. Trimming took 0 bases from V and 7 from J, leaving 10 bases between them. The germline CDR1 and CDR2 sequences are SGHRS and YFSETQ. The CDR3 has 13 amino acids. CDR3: CASSLDGDGGYTF. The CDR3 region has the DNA TGCGCCAGCAGCTTGGACGGAGATGGTGGCTACACCTTC.

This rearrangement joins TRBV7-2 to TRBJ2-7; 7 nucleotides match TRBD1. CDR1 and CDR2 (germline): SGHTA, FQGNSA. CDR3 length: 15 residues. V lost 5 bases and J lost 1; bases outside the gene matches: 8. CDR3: CASSVTLQGSYEQYF. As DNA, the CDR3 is TGTGCCAGCAGCGTTACGTTACAGGGGTCCTACGAGCAGTACTTC.

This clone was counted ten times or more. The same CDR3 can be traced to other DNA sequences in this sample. CDR3 amino acids: CASSVESSGYTDTQYF. The CDR3 bases are TGTGCCAGCAGCGTAGAGTCTAGCGGATACACAGATACGCAGTATTTT. V gene TRBV9 combines with J gene TRBJ2-3; 7 bases fit TRBD2. V trimming: 0 bases; J trimming: 2 bases; junction bases outside the gene matches: 6. The CDR3 length is 16 residues. Germline CDR1 reads SGDLS; CDR2 reads YYNGEE.

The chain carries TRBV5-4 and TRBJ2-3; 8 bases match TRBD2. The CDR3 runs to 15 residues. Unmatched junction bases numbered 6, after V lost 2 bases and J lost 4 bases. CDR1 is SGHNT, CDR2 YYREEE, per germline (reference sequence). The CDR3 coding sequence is TGTGCCAGCAGCTTATCGGGGGGGGCGGCAGATACGCAGTATTTT. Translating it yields CASSLSGGAADTQYF.

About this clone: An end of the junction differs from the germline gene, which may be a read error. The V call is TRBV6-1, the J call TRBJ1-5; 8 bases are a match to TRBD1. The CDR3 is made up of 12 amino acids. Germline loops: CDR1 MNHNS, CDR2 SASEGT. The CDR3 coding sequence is TGTGCCAGCACTGAAGGGACAGGAATCCAGCATTTT. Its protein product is CASTEGTGIQHF.

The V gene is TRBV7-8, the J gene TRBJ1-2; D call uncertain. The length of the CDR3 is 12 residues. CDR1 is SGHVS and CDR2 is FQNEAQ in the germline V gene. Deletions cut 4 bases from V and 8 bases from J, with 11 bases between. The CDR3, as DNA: TGTGCCAGCAGCTCTGAGAGGCTCGGCTACACCTTC. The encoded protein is CASSSERLGYTF.

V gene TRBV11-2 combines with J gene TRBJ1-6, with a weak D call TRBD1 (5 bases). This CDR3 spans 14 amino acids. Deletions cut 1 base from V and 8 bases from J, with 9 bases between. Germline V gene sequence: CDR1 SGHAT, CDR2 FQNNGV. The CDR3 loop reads CASSLGGWDSPLHF. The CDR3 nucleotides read TGTGCCAGCAGCTTAGGGGGCTGGGATTCACCCCTCCACTTT. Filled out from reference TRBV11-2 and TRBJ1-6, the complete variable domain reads EAGVAQSPRYKIIEKRQSVAFWCNPISGHATLYWYQQILGQGPKLLIQFQNNGVVDDSQLPKDRFSAERLKGVDSTLKIQPAKLEDSAVYLCASSLGGWDSPLHFGNGTRLTVT.

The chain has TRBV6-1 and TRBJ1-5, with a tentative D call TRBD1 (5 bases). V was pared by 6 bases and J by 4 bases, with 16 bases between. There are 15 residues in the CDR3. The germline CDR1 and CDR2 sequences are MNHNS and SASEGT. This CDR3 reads CASRARGSGNQPQHF. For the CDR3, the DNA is TGTGCCAGCAGGGCCCGGGGGAGTGGTAATCAGCCCCAGCATTTT.

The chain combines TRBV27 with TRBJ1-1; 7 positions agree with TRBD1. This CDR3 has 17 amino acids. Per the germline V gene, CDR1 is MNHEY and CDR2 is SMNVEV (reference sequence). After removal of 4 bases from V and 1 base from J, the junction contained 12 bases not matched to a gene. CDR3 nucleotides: TGTGCCAGCAGTTCCCCAGCCCCGGGACAGTCGAACACTGAAGCTTTCTTT. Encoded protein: CASSSPAPGQSNTEAFF.

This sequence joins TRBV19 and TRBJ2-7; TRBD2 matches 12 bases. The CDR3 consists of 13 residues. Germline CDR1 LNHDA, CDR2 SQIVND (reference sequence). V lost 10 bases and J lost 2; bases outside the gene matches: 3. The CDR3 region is CATRLAGAYEQYF. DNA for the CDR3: TGTGCCACTCGACTAGCGGGAGCCTACGAGCAGTACTTC.

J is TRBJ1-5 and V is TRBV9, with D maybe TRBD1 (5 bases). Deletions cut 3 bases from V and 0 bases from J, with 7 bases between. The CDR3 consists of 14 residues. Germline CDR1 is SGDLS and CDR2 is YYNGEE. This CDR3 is CASSATDSNQPQHF. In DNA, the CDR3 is TGTGCCAGCAGCGCGACAGATAGCAATCAGCCCCAGCATTTT.

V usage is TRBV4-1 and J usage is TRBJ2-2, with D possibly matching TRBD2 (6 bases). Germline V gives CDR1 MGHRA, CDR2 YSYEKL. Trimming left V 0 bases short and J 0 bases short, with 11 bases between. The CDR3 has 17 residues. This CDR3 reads CASSQDNQRANTGELFF. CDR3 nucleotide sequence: TGCGCCAGCAGCCAAGATAATCAGCGGGCGAACACCGGGGAGCTGTTTTTT.

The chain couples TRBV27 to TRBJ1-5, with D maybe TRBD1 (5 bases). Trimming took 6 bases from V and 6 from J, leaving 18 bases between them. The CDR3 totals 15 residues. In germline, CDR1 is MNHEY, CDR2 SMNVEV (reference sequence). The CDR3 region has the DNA TGTGCCAGCAGCAGGGACTTTCAACGGACTCAGCCCCAGCATTTT. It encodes CASSRDFQRTQPQHF.

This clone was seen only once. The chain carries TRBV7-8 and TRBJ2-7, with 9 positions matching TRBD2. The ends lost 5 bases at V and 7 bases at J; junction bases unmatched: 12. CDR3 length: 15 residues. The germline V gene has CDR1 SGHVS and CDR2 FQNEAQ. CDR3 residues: CASSPQALAGTEQYF. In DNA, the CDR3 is TGTGCCAGCAGCCCTCAGGCGCTAGCGGGAACAGAGCAGTACTTC.

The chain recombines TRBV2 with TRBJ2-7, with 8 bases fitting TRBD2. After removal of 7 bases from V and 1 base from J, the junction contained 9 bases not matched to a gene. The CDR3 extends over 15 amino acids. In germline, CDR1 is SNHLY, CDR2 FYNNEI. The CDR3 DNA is TGTGCCAGCACGTCGCAATTAGCGGGATCCTACGAGCAGTACTTC. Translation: CASTSQLAGSYEQYF. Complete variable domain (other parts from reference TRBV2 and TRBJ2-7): EPEVTQTPSHQVTQMGQEVILRCVPISNHLYFYWYRQILGQKVEFLVSFYNNEISEKSEIFDDQFSVERPDGSNFTLKIRSTKLEDSAMYFCASTSQLAGSYEQYFGPGTRLTVT.

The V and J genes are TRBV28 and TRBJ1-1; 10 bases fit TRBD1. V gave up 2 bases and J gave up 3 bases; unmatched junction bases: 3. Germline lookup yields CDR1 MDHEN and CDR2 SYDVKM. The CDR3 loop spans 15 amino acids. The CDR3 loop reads CASSLGGQGDTEAFF. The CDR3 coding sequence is TGTGCCAGCAGTTTAGGTGGACAGGGGGACACTGAAGCTTTCTTT.